This T cell receptor beta chain was sequenced during a study of early T cells in non-severe SARS-CoV-2 infection. Across the study: Sequenced material consisted of bulk RNA (from unsorted whole blood), and chains were unpaired.

Each single cDNA molecule received a unique molecular identifier. TCRdb reprocessed the 5' RACE reads via MiXCR and lists one record per CDR3 protein. The table has tens of thousands of distinct CDR3 sequences, about 12% seen once. The germline V gene has CDR1 MDHEN and CDR2 SYDVKM. CDR3 size: 11 residues. V was pared by 4 bases and J by 11 bases, with 11 bases between. This receptor was obtained from an adult who was a healthcare worker with PCR-confirmed SARS-CoV-2 infection or an uninfected control (not recorded which). The chain is built from TRBV28 and TRBJ1-1, with D perhaps matching TRBD1 (5 bases). The source material was whole blood. The CDR3 reads CASSSRDRAFF. CDR3 nucleotides: TGTGCCAGCAGTTCCCGGGACCGTGCTTTCTTT. Drawing the rest from reference TRBV28 and TRBJ1-1, the complete variable domain is DVKVTQSSRYLVKRTGEKVFLECVQDMDHENMFWYRQDPGLGLRLIYFSYDVKMKEKGDIPEGYSVSREKKERFSLILESASTNQTSMYLCASSSRDRAFFGQGTRLTVV.